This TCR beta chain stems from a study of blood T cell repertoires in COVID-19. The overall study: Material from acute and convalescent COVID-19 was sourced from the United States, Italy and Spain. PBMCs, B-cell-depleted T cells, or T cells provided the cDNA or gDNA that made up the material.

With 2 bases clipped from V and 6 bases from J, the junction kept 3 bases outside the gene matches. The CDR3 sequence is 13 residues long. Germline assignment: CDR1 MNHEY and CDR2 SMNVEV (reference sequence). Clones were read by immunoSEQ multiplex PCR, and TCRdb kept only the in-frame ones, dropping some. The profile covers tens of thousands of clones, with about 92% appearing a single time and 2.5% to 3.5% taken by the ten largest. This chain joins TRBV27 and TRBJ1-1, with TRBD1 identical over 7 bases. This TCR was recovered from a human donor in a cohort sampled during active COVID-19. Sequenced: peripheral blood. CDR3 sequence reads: CASSLDRVAEAFF. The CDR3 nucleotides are TGTGCCAGCAGTTTAGACAGGGTTGCTGAAGCTTTCTTT.